The 31 T cell receptor beta chains below all came from one sample that was sequenced in a study of cytomegalovirus exposure and HLA in healthy donors. Vbeta (60) and Jbeta (13) primers were used in the PCR. Clones were read by immunoSEQ multiplex PCR, and TCRdb kept only the in-frame ones, dropping some. This table has some 200,000 clones, 70% to 85% appearing once. Material for sequencing was PBMCs. The receptors shown here come from a boy aged 2 to 9 in good health and CMV-seronegative.

The chain uses TRBV4-3 and TRBJ1-6, with 9 bases lining up with TRBD1. This CDR3 is 17 amino acids long. With 1 base clipped from V and 7 bases from J, the junction kept 8 bases outside the gene matches. The V gene's germline CDR1 is LGHNA and CDR2 YSLEER. The CDR3 coding sequence is TGCGCCAGCAGCCAAGCGGCACAGGGGGCGTGGAATTCACCCCTCCACTTT. This codes for CASSQAAQGAWNSPLHF.

V is TRBV19 and J is TRBJ2-7; TRBD1 matches 8 bases. The length of the CDR3 is 15 residues. Germline assignment: CDR1 LNHDA and CDR2 SQIVND (reference sequence). J lost 0 bases, V lost 7 bases, and 8 bases had no gene match. CDR3 amino acids: CASTPGQGLSYEQYF. The DNA of the CDR3 is TGTGCCAGTACTCCAGGACAGGGACTCTCCTACGAGCAGTACTTC.

The gene calls are TRBV5-8 and TRBJ2-7, with no clear D. Germline CDR1 is SGHTS and CDR2 is YDEGEE. V was cut by 6 bases and J by 0 bases, with 13 bases left in between. The CDR3 runs 14 residues. The CDR3 sequence: CASTPGPFSYEQYF. In DNA, the CDR3 is TGTGCCAGCACTCCCGGTCCCTTCTCCTACGAGCAGTACTTC.

In its sample, this clone was seen once. The gene calls are TRBV27 and TRBJ1-6; D might be TRBD1 (5 bases). The CDR3 extends over 15 amino acids. V was shortened by 0 bases and J by 7 bases, with 10 bases between the two germline ends. Per the germline V gene, CDR1 is MNHEY and CDR2 is SMNVEV (reference sequence). The CDR3 reads CASSLSIGANSPLHF. As DNA, the CDR3 is TGTGCCAGCAGTTTATCGATTGGGGCCAATTCACCCCTCCACTTT.

The chain joins TRBV7-3 to TRBJ2-4; 14 nucleotides agree with TRBD2. This CDR3 region has 19 residues. Germline loops: CDR1 SGHTA, CDR2 FQGTGA. V was pared by 5 bases and J by 0 bases, with 9 bases of the junction left unmatched. CDR3 DNA: TGTGCCAGCAGCCAACTTGGACTAGCGGGGGGTCTAGCCAAAAACATTCAGTACTTC. Encoded protein: CASSQLGLAGGLAKNIQYF. Looking up the rest from reference TRBV7-3 and TRBJ2-4 gives the full variable domain: GAGVSQTPSNKVTEKGKYVELRCDPISGHTALYWYRQSLGQGPEFLIYFQGTGAADDSGLPNDRFFAVRPEGSVSTLKIQRTERGDSAVYLCASSQLGLAGGLAKNIQYFGAGTRLSVL.

The chain links TRBV18 to TRBJ2-7; 7 bases map to TRBD1. The CDR3 extends over 15 amino acids. J lost 6 bases, V lost 3 bases, and 11 bases had no gene match. The germline CDR1 and CDR2 sequences are KGHSH and LQKENI. CDR3 protein: CASSPLGTVKGEQYF. The CDR3, as DNA: TGTGCCAGCTCACCCCTCGGGACAGTGAAGGGCGAGCAGTACTTC. Combining the CDR3 with reference TRBV18 and TRBJ2-7 gives the whole variable domain NAGVMQNPRHLVRRRGQEARLRCSPMKGHSHVYWYRQLPEEGLKFMVYLQKENIIDESGMPKERFSAEFPKEGPSILRIQQVVRGDSAAYFCASSPLGTVKGEQYFGPGTRLTVT.

The chain couples TRBV5-5 to TRBJ2-7; 8 bases fit TRBD1. Germline CDR1 is SGHKS and CDR2 is YYEKEE (reference sequence). The CDR3 is 15 residues long. After removal of 4 bases from V and 0 bases from J, the junction contained 6 bases not matched to a gene. In DNA form, the CDR3 reads TGTGCCAGCAGCGACAGGGGAGGCCCCTCCTACGAGCAGTACTTC. Translation: CASSDRGGPSYEQYF.

The chain combines TRBV5-4 with TRBJ2-4, with 7 nucleotides matching TRBD2. There are 15 residues in the CDR3. Germline V gene data show CDR1 as SGHNT and CDR2 as YYREEE (reference sequence). Trimming at V came to 1 base and at J to 8 bases, leaving 9 bases not matched to a gene. CDR3 nucleotide sequence: TGTGCCAGCAGCTTGCCGGGCGGGGGTGGAGACATTCAGTACTTC. Translation gives CASSLPGGGGDIQYF. Full variable domain (missing parts from reference TRBV5-4 and TRBJ2-4): ETGVTQSPTHLIKTRGQQVTLRCSSQSGHNTVSWYQQALGQGPQFIFQYYREEENGRGNFPPRFSGLQFPNYSSELNVNALELDDSALYLCASSLPGGGGDIQYFGAGTRLSVL.

The chain uses TRBV6-7 and TRBJ2-2; D may be TRBD2 (5 bases). TRBV6-7 is an open reading frame, and its role is uncertain. V gave up 0 bases and J gave up 7 bases, with 15 bases separating them. The CDR3 totals 16 residues. CDR3: CASSYSRVVRIGELFF. As DNA, the CDR3 is TGTGCCAGCAGTTACTCGAGGGTAGTTAGGATCGGGGAGCTGTTTTTT.

This chain links TRBV27 with TRBJ1-2, with 7 bases that match TRBD1. There are 13 residues in the CDR3. Germline lookup yields CDR1 MNHEY and CDR2 SMNVEV (reference sequence). The J segment lost 4 bases and the V segment lost 6 bases, leaving 5 bases of the junction unmatched. The CDR3 reads CASRPGQAYGYTF. CDR3 nucleotides: TGTGCCAGCAGACCCGGACAGGCCTATGGCTACACCTTC.

This chain uses TRBV19 with TRBJ2-3; D is perhaps TRBD2 (5 bases). The V and J ends lost 4 bases and 0 bases respectively, with 14 bases between them. This CDR3 is 16 amino acids long. Germline CDR1 LNHDA, CDR2 SQIVND (reference sequence). CDR3 DNA sequence: TGTGCCAGTAGTACTTCGATAGCGACTAGCACAGATACGCAGTATTTT. Protein sequence: CASSTSIATSTDTQYF. Using reference TRBV19 and TRBJ2-3 for the parts outside the CDR3, the full variable domain is DGGITQSPKYLFRKEGQNVTLSCEQNLNHDAMYWYRQDPGQGLRLIYYSQIVNDFQKGDIAEGYSVSREKKESFPLTVTSAQKNPTAFYLCASSTSIATSTDTQYFGPGTRLTVL.

This chain uses TRBV6-1 with TRBJ1-6, with 9 bases fitting TRBD1. The J segment lost 10 bases and the V segment lost 2 bases, leaving 9 bases of the junction unmatched. From germline, CDR1 is MNHNS and CDR2 SASEGT. This CDR3 is 16 amino acids long. The CDR3 is CASSESPDRGFSPLHF. The CDR3 DNA is TGTGCCAGCAGTGAATCGCCCGACAGGGGGTTCTCACCCCTCCACTTT.

The chain joins TRBV11-1 to TRBJ1-3; D remains ambiguous. CDR1 and CDR2 from the germline V gene are SGHAT and FQDESV (reference sequence). Trimming took 1 base from V and 4 from J, leaving 8 bases between them. The CDR3 runs 14 residues. The CDR3 nucleotides are TGTGCCAGCAGCTTAGAACGCGGAGGAAACACCATATATTTT. It specifies CASSLERGGNTIYF.

The CDR3 loop is CASSVGPGAGGYTF. DNA of the CDR3: TGTGCCAGCAGCGTGGGTCCAGGGGCAGGGGGCTACACCTTC. The V and J genes are TRBV9 and TRBJ1-2, with D possibly matching TRBD1 (6 bases). The CDR3 length is 14 residues. The germline V gene has CDR1 SGDLS and CDR2 YYNGEE. With 2 bases removed from V and 8 bases from J, the gap between germline ends came to 16 bases. Full variable domain (remainder filled in from reference TRBV9 and TRBJ1-2): DSGVTQTPKHLITATGQRVTLRCSPRSGDLSVYWYQQSLDQGLQFLIQYYNGEERAKGNILERFSAQQFPDLHSELNLSSLELGDSALYFCASSVGPGAGGYTFGSGTRLTVV.

The chain has TRBV2 and TRBJ1-1; D is possibly TRBD1 (5 bases). V was pared by 4 bases and J by 3 bases, with 15 bases between. This CDR3 is built from 15 residues. Germline V CDR1 and CDR2: SNHLY, FYNNEI. CDR3 bases: TGTGCCAGCAGTGCCCGGGGGGGTGGGTACACTGAAGCTTTCTTT. Its translation is CASSARGGGYTEAFF.

The rearrangement joins TRBV4-1 to TRBJ2-3; TRBD2 is a possible D gene (7 bases). Germline assignment: CDR1 MGHRA and CDR2 YSYEKL. V was cut by 4 bases and J by 0 bases, with 17 bases left in between. The CDR3 runs to 17 residues. The CDR3 region is CASSLEGGHTSTDTQYF. The CDR3 DNA reads as TGCGCCAGCAGCCTAGAGGGGGGGCATACTAGCACAGATACGCAGTATTTT.

This clone was observed a handful of times. The CDR3 sequence is CASSQDGSYGYTF. CDR3 coding DNA: TGCGCCAGCAGCCAAGATGGGAGCTATGGCTACACCTTC. The genes are TRBV4-3 and TRBJ1-2; D gene ambiguous. The V gene's germline CDR1 is LGHNA and CDR2 YSLEER. V shed 0 bases and J shed 4 bases, with 6 bases lying between them. The CDR3 runs 13 residues.

This clone appeared a few times. The chain recombines TRBV6-1 with TRBJ2-5; the match to TRBD2 covers 8 bases. CDR3 length: 16 amino acids. The germline V gene has CDR1 MNHNS and CDR2 SASEGT. The V gene end was trimmed by 2 bases and the J gene end by 5 bases; junction bases not matched to a gene: 10. CDR3 sequence (DNA): TGTGCCAGCAGTGAATATCCGGGGGGGCCCCGGGAGACCCAGTACTTC. Translation: CASSEYPGGPRETQYF.

Notes on this clone: Sequence at one end of the junction differs from germline and may be a read error. V gene TRBV10-3 combines with J gene TRBJ2-2, with a weak D call TRBD2 (5 bases). The CDR3 has 13 residues. Germline loops: CDR1 ENHRY, CDR2 SYGVKD. CDR3 in DNA: TGTGCCATCGGAGACATAAACACCGGGGAGCTGGTTTTT. Translating it yields CAIGDINTGELVF.

The chain couples TRBV10-3 to TRBJ2-2; perhaps TRBD2 as D (5 bases). CDR1 is ENHRY and CDR2 is SYGVKD in the germline V gene. The V gene lost 11 bases and the J gene lost 1 base, with 14 bases spanning the gap. CDR3 size: 14 residues. The CDR3 reads CAAHSVKNTGELFF. The DNA of the CDR3 is TGTGCCGCCCATAGCGTAAAGAACACCGGGGAGCTGTTTTTT.

This chain joins TRBV9 and TRBJ1-2, with D maybe TRBD1 (5 bases). CDR3 length equals 15 residues. Germline values: CDR1 SGDLS, CDR2 YYNGEE. V lost 1 base and J lost 1, with 11 bases in between. The CDR3 region has the DNA TGTGCCAGCAGCGTACGAACGGGGGATAACTATGGCTACACCTTC. Translation: CASSVRTGDNYGYTF.

The chain employs TRBV10-3 and TRBJ1-2; D may be TRBD1 (6 bases). Trimming removed 10 bases at V and 4 bases at J, with 19 bases between. The CDR3 totals 14 residues. Germline CDR1 and CDR2: ENHRY and SYGVKD. The CDR3 nucleotides are TGTGCCACCTCCTCGAATACAGGGCCCTATGGCTACACCTTC. Its protein product is CATSSNTGPYGYTF.

J is TRBJ1-4 and V is TRBV7-8; D may be TRBD1 (5 bases). CDR1 and CDR2 from the germline V gene are SGHVS and FQNEAQ. This CDR3 has 14 residues. The V end was cut by 5 bases, the J end by 8 bases, with 15 bases between. The CDR3 DNA reads as TGTGCCAGCAGCACCGGGGGGGGAGGAGAAAAACTGTTTTTT. It is translated as CASSTGGGGEKLFF.

The J gene is TRBJ2-5, the V gene TRBV5-1; TRBD2 agrees at 8 bases. CDR3 length: 13 residues. The V gene end was trimmed by 9 bases and the J gene end by 2 bases; junction bases not matched to a gene: 6. Germline-derived CDR1 and CDR2 are SGHRS and YFSETQ. The CDR3 loop reads CATGGTPQETQYF. The CDR3 nucleotides are TGCGCCACGGGAGGGACACCTCAAGAGACCCAGTACTTC.

This sequence joins TRBV19 and TRBJ1-3, with D possibly TRBD1 on 6 matching bases. The V end lost 3 bases, the J end lost 0 bases, and 18 bases lay between the germline ends. Per germline, CDR1 LNHDA and CDR2 SQIVND (reference sequence). CDR3 length: 18 residues. The CDR3 is CASSISRGQIPSGNTIYF. The CDR3 DNA is TGTGCCAGTAGTATCAGTCGGGGACAAATTCCCTCTGGAAACACCATATATTTT.

The chain joins TRBV7-2 to TRBJ2-2, with D possibly matching TRBD1 (5 bases). Germline lookup yields CDR1 SGHTA and CDR2 FQGNSA. CDR3 size: 16 residues. With 2 bases removed from V and 6 bases from J, the gap between germline ends came to 16 bases. Here the CDR3 DNA reads TGTGCCAGCAGCTTAATGCCAGGGTCGGCACCCGGGGAGCTGTTTTTT. Amino acids: CASSLMPGSAPGELFF.

The chain has TRBV7-9 and TRBJ2-5; D is possibly TRBD1 (8 bases). The V and J ends lost 5 bases and 3 bases respectively, with 19 bases between them. Per the germline V gene, CDR1 is SEHNR and CDR2 is FQNEAQ (reference sequence). There are 16 residues in the CDR3. The CDR3 nucleotides are TGTGCCAGCAGCCGGAACAGACAGGGGAGGGAAGAGACCCAGTACTTC. Encoded protein: CASSRNRQGREETQYF. Using reference TRBV7-9 and TRBJ2-5 for the parts outside the CDR3, the full variable domain is DTGVSQNPRHKITKRGQNVTFRCDPISEHNRLYWYRQTLGQGPEFLTYFQNEAQLEKSRLLSDRFSAERPKGSFSTLEIQRTEQGDSAMYLCASSRNRQGREETQYFGPGTRLLVL.

This chain connects TRBV11-1 to TRBJ1-1; D is undetermined. The CDR3 runs to 14 residues. From germline, CDR1 is SGHAT and CDR2 FQDESV (reference sequence). Trimming took off 6 bases at V and 6 bases at J, with 17 bases between the two ends. CDR3 sequence reads: CASRKDRGFAEAFF. The CDR3 DNA reads TGTGCCAGCAGGAAGGACCGGGGATTCGCTGAAGCTTTCTTT.

In this sample, this clone turned up a few times. V is TRBV19 and J is TRBJ1-5; D is perhaps TRBD1 (6 bases). The CDR3 is made up of 14 amino acids. Trimming removed 5 bases from V and 6 bases from J, with 14 bases in between. Germline lookup yields CDR1 LNHDA and CDR2 SQIVND (reference sequence). The CDR3, as DNA: TGTGCCAGTAGTGTACAGGGTTCGGGTCAGCCCCAGCATTTT. Amino acids: CASSVQGSGQPQHF.

The V call is TRBV16, the J call TRBJ2-2; 14 bases are shared with TRBD2. The germline V gene has CDR1 KGHSY and CDR2 FQNENV. This CDR3 spans 16 amino acids. The J segment lost 4 bases and the V segment lost 4 bases, leaving 2 bases of the junction unmatched. The CDR3 region is CASSLGLAGGTGELFF. CDR3 in DNA: TGTGCCAGCAGCCTTGGACTAGCGGGGGGCACCGGGGAGCTGTTTTTT.

The CDR3 reads CASSAGTEVSSPLHF. In DNA form, the CDR3 reads TGTGCCAGCAGTGCCGGGACAGAGGTGTCCTCACCCCTCCACTTT. The rearrangement links TRBV2 to TRBJ1-6, with 7 bases aligning to TRBD1. The CDR3 extends over 15 amino acids. Germline CDR1 SNHLY, CDR2 FYNNEI. The ends lost 4 bases at V and 10 bases at J; junction bases unmatched: 10.